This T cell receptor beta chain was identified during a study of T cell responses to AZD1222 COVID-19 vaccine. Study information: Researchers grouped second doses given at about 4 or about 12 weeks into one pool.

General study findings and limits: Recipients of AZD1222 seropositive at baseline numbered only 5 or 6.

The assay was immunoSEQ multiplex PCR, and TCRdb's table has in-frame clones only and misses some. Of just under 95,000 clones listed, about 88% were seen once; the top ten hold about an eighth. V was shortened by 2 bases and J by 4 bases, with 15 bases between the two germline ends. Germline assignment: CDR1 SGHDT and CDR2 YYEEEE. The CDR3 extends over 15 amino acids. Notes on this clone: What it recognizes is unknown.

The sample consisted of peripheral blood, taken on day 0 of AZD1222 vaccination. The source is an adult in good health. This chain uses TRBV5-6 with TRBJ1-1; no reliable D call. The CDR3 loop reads CASSFDPAGSTEAFF. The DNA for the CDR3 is TGTGCCAGCAGCTTTGACCCCGCGGGAAGCACTGAAGCTTTCTTT. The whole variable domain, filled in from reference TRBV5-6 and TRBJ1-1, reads DAGVTQSPTHLIKTRGQQVTLRCSPKSGHDTVSWYQQALGQGPQFIFQYYEEEERQRGNFPDRFSGHQFPNYSSELNVNALLLGDSALYLCASSFDPAGSTEAFFGQGTRLTVV.